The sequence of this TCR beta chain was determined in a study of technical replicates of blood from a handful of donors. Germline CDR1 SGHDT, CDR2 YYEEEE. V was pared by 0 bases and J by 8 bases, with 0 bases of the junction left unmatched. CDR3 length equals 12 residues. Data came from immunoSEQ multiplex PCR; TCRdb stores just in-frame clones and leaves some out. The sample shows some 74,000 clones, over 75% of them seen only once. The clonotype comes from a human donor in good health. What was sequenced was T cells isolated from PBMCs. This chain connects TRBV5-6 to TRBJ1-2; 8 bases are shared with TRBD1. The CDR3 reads CASSLDRGGYTF. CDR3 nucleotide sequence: TGTGCCAGCAGCTTGGACAGGGGGGGCTACACCTTC.